The TCR beta chain under discussion was sequenced for a study of blood T cell repertoires in COVID-19. Libraries were prepared by immunoSEQ multiplex PCR; TCRdb keeps only in-frame clonotypes and omits some of them. The table records roughly 340,000 clones, more than 80% of them present only once. This clone was seen just once. Cohort 3 donors were reported recovered after two negative PCRs, clearance, or symptom resolution. V was cut by 0 bases and J by 7 bases, with 10 bases left in between. The germline V gene encodes CDR1 GTSNPN and CDR2 SVGIG (reference sequence). The CDR3 sequence is 13 residues long.

The sequencing input was PBMCs or T cells enriched from blood (not recorded which). This clonotype was sampled from a man younger than 30 who had recovered from COVID-19. The chain recombines TRBV30 with TRBJ1-5; D is uncertain. CDR3 sequence (DNA): TGTGCCTGGAGTGTGACGGGTTTACAGCCCCAGCATTTT. It codes for CAWSVTGLQPQHF.